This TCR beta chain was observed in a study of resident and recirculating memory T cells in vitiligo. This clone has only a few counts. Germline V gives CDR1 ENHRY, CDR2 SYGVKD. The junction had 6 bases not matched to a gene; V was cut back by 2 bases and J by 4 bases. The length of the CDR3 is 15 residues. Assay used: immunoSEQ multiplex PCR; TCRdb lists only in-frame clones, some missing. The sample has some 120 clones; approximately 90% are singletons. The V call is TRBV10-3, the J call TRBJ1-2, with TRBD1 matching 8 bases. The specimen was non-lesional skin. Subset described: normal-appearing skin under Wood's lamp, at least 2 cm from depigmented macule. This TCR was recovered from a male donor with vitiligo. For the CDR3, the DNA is TGTGCCATCAGTGAGCCCGACAGGGGCGGCTATGGCTACACCTTC. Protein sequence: CAISEPDRGGYGYTF.